These 9 T cell receptor beta chains were all obtained from the same sample, sequenced in a study of blood T cell repertoires in COVID-19. Assay used: immunoSEQ multiplex PCR; TCRdb lists only in-frame clones, some missing. Here the sample spans tens of thousands of clones, 70% to 90% being singletons. Sequenced: peripheral blood. The source of these receptors is a human donor in a cohort sampled during active COVID-19.

The rearrangement links TRBV4-1 to TRBJ2-1; TRBD2 matches 8 bases. The ends lost 0 bases at V and 3 bases at J; junction bases unmatched: 4. Germline CDR1 MGHRA, CDR2 YSYEKL. This CDR3 has 16 residues. The CDR3, as DNA: TGCGCCAGCAGCCAAGACAGGGCGGGGGGCTACAATGAGCAGTTCTTC. Its protein is CASSQDRAGGYNEQFF.

The V and J genes are TRBV6-5 and TRBJ2-2, with TRBD2 matching 15 bases. Germline CDR1 MNHEY, CDR2 SVGAGI. Trimming removed 5 bases from V and 8 bases from J; junction bases left unmatched: 3. The CDR3 runs to 15 residues. The CDR3 here is CASSLGLAGGGELFF. DNA of the CDR3: TGTGCCAGCAGTCTCGGACTAGCGGGAGGGGGGGAGCTGTTTTTT.

This clone came up once. The chain has TRBV5-1 and TRBJ2-7; TRBD2 matches 7 bases. J was trimmed by 4 bases and V by 9 bases; bases with no gene match: 4. Looked up from germline, CDR1 is SGHRS and CDR2 is YFSETQ. This CDR3 has 11 residues. CDR3 bases: TGCGCCACCTCGGGGGGTTACGAGCAGTACTTC. Protein: CATSGGYEQYF.

The chain links TRBV30 to TRBJ1-2; the D is unclear. V was pared by 4 bases and J by 0 bases, with 6 bases between. CDR1 GTSNPN and CDR2 SVGIG come from the germline V gene (reference sequence). This CDR3 has 12 amino acids. CDR3 sequence (DNA): TGTGCCTGGATCTCTTCTAACTATGGCTACACCTTC. Amino acids: CAWISSNYGYTF.

This chain joins TRBV6-4 and TRBJ2-3; D perhaps matches TRBD2 (6 bases). This CDR3 has 15 amino acids. V gave up 5 bases and J gave up 1 base, with 13 bases separating them. CDR1 is MRHNA and CDR2 is SNTAGT in the germline V gene. CDR3 sequence reads: CASSLTGVGTDTQYF. The DNA of the CDR3 is TGTGCCAGCAGTCTCACGGGAGTTGGCACAGATACGCAGTATTTT.

V is TRBV7-9 and J is TRBJ1-2; possibly TRBD1 for D (5 bases). With 1 base removed from V and 4 bases from J, the gap between germline ends came to 19 bases. The CDR3 is made up of 17 amino acids. The germline V gene has CDR1 SEHNR and CDR2 FQNEAQ (reference sequence). Written as DNA, the CDR3 is TGTGCCAGCAGCTTAGACCGGGACTACGGGCACCGCTATGGCTACACCTTC. Translating it yields CASSLDRDYGHRYGYTF.

The chain couples TRBV19 to TRBJ2-5; tentatively, D is TRBD2 (5 bases). Trimming left V 3 bases short and J 4 bases short, with 15 bases between. The CDR3 has 15 residues. CDR1 and CDR2 from the germline V gene are LNHDA and SQIVND (reference sequence). The CDR3 protein is CASSMGVIPRETQYF. DNA of the CDR3: TGTGCCAGTAGTATGGGAGTCATTCCGCGAGAGACCCAGTACTTC.

The V call is TRBV2, the J call TRBJ1-3; D ambiguous. The CDR3 runs 13 residues. Germline V lookup: CDR1 SNHLY, CDR2 FYNNEI. Deletions cut 8 bases from V and 0 bases from J, with 8 bases between. In nucleotides, the CDR3 is TGTGCCAGCCTATATCGCTCTGGAAACACCATATATTTT. Protein product: CASLYRSGNTIYF.

The chain has TRBV6-2 or TRBV6-3 and TRBJ1-5, with 7 positions matching TRBD1. Germline CDR1 MNHEY, CDR2 SVGEGT. Losses at the gene ends were 5 bases for V and 6 bases for J; bases not matched to a gene: 4. The CDR3 length is 13 residues. DNA for the CDR3: TGTGCCAGCAGTCCACAGGGGCCTCAGCCCCAGCATTTT. Amino acids: CASSPQGPQPQHF.